These 21 T cell receptor beta chains originate from one sample sequenced in a study of radiotherapy plus CTLA-4 blockade in lung cancer. Clones were read by immunoSEQ multiplex PCR, and TCRdb kept only the in-frame ones, dropping some. Among 35,000 to 55,000 clones listed, roughly three quarters were seen once. Material: peripheral blood, obtained from a patient treated with radiotherapy plus ipilimumab. The receptors were sampled from a human donor with non-small cell lung cancer whose response to radiotherapy plus ipilimumab could not be evaluated.

This clone was recorded once. The chain is built from TRBV4-1 and TRBJ1-1, with D possibly TRBD1 on 5 matching bases. The V end was cut by 3 bases, the J end by 3 bases, with 17 bases between. The CDR3 loop spans 16 amino acids. Germline V gives CDR1 MGHRA, CDR2 YSYEKL. The CDR3 spells CASSQVWGVRYTEAFF. CDR3 sequence (DNA): TGCGCCAGCAGCCAGGTTTGGGGGGTACGGTACACTGAAGCTTTCTTT.

The rearrangement links TRBV7-2 to TRBJ2-7; 8 bases are a match to TRBD1. With V trimmed by 5 bases and J by 3 bases, 15 bases remained unmatched. The CDR3 is 17 residues long. CDR1 SGHTA and CDR2 FQGNSA come from the germline V gene. The CDR3 DNA reads TGTGCCAGCAGCATCCTCTCGGGGACAGGAGGGGTCTACGAGCAGTACTTC. It specifies CASSILSGTGGVYEQYF.

The chain is built from TRBV7-6 and TRBJ2-3; 10 positions agree with TRBD1. V was clipped by 1 base and J by 1 base; unmatched bases: 5. The germline V gene encodes CDR1 SGHVS and CDR2 FNYEAQ. The CDR3 loop spans 17 amino acids. The CDR3 reads CASSLGAGTGGTDTQYF. The CDR3 nucleotides read TGTGCCAGCAGCTTAGGAGCCGGGACAGGGGGCACAGATACGCAGTATTTT.

The genes are TRBV6-5 and TRBJ2-2; no definite D call. This CDR3 is built from 15 residues. Trimming left V 0 bases short and J 3 bases short, with 8 bases between. Germline V gene data show CDR1 as MNHEY and CDR2 as SVGAGI. CDR3 amino acids: CASSYSHSYTGELFF. CDR3 in DNA: TGTGCCAGCAGTTACTCGCACTCCTACACCGGGGAGCTGTTTTTT.

The chain joins TRBV2 to TRBJ1-2; no reliable D call. The CDR3 sequence is 14 residues long. CDR1 and CDR2 from the germline V gene are SNHLY and FYNNEI. Trimming took off 1 base at V and 3 bases at J, with 9 bases between the two ends. The CDR3 loop reads CASSEGGGHYGYTF. The CDR3 bases are TGTGCCAGCAGTGAAGGGGGAGGGCACTATGGCTACACCTTC.

The J gene is TRBJ2-7, the V gene TRBV7-2; 7 bases align to TRBD2. This CDR3 spans 13 amino acids. Germline V CDR1 and CDR2: SGHTA, FQGNSA. V was pared by 2 bases and J by 5 bases, with 3 bases of the junction left unmatched. The DNA for the CDR3 is TGTGCCAGCAGCTTATCCCGGGGGGACGAGCAGTACTTC. This codes for CASSLSRGDEQYF.

The chain has TRBV5-1 and TRBJ1-5; 7 nucleotides agree with TRBD1. Trimming at V came to 0 bases and at J to 3 bases, leaving 3 bases not matched to a gene. The CDR3 spans 15 residues. CDR1 and CDR2 from the germline V gene are SGHRS and YFSETQ. The CDR3 DNA sequence: TGCGCCAGCAGCTTGGGGACAGGTCCCAATCAGCCCCAGCATTTT. Translation gives CASSLGTGPNQPQHF.

V gene TRBV6-1 combines with J gene TRBJ2-3; 8 bases agree with TRBD1. The CDR3 contains 13 residues. V lost 6 bases, J lost 4 bases, and 3 bases stayed unmatched. Per the germline V gene, CDR1 is MNHNS and CDR2 is SASEGT. The CDR3 sequence is CASRRQGSDTQYF. The CDR3 DNA reads TGTGCCAGCAGACGACAGGGGTCAGATACGCAGTATTTT.

This clone was seen once. The chain uses TRBV4-2 and TRBJ2-7, with TRBD2 matching 8 bases. Trimming cost V 3 bases and J 2 bases; bases outside gene matches: 6. Germline-derived CDR1 and CDR2 are LGHNA and YNFKEQ. The CDR3 totals 15 residues. The CDR3 coding sequence is TGTGCCAGCAGCCATTTGCGAGCGGGAGCCTACGAGCAGTACTTC. Its translation: CASSHLRAGAYEQYF.

This chain links TRBV30 with TRBJ2-3, with D perhaps matching TRBD2 (6 bases). Between the trimmed V and J ends, which lost 5 bases and 3 bases, there was a span of 12 bases. This CDR3 spans 13 amino acids. Per germline, CDR1 GTSNPN and CDR2 SVGIG (reference sequence). CDR3 bases: TGTGCCTGGGATTACGGGAGTACAGATACGCAGTATTTT. Amino acid sequence: CAWDYGSTDTQYF.

This clone was picked up a small number of times. The chain uses TRBV30 and TRBJ2-6; the D gene is possibly TRBD1 (6 bases). Germline V lookup: CDR1 GTSNPN, CDR2 SVGIG (reference sequence). This CDR3 has 17 amino acids. Trimming cost V 5 bases and J 0 bases, with 17 bases left between them. This chain's CDR3 is CAWARGRMSSGANVLTF. The CDR3 region has the DNA TGTGCCTGGGCCAGGGGACGGATGAGCTCTGGGGCCAACGTCCTGACTTTC.

The chain recombines TRBV6-1 with TRBJ2-2, with TRBD1 matching over 9 bases. This CDR3 comprises 15 residues. The germline CDR1 and CDR2 sequences are MNHNS and SASEGT. Trimming at V came to 8 bases and at J to 2 bases, leaving 6 bases not matched to a gene. The CDR3 DNA is TGTGCCAGCGGGCGGACAGGGGTAAACACCGGGGAGCTGTTTTTT. Amino acid sequence: CASGRTGVNTGELFF.

The V and J genes are TRBV4-3 and TRBJ2-6; 8 bases match TRBD1. V shed 5 bases, J shed 4 bases, and the junction held 13 bases outside the gene matches. Germline loops: CDR1 LGHNA, CDR2 YSLEER. CDR3 length: 18 residues. Here the CDR3 reads CASSEVGTGRSGANVLTF. In nucleotides, the CDR3 is TGCGCCAGCAGCGAAGTTGGGACAGGAAGGTCCGGGGCCAACGTCCTGACTTTC.

The gene calls are TRBV30 and TRBJ2-3; 7 nucleotides match TRBD1. The CDR3 totals 13 residues. The junction had 5 bases not matched to a gene; V was cut back by 4 bases and J by 4 bases. Germline V gene lookup returns CDR1 GTSNPN and CDR2 SVGIG (reference sequence). This CDR3 is CAWTTQGADTQYF. The CDR3 DNA is TGTGCCTGGACGACCCAGGGGGCAGATACGCAGTATTTT. The complete variable domain, with remaining parts taken from reference TRBV30 and TRBJ2-3, reads SQTIHQWPATLVQPVGSPLSLECTVEGTSNPNLYWYRQAAGRGLQLLFYSVGIGQISSEVPQNLSASRPQDRQFILSSKKLLLSDSGFYLCAWTTQGADTQYFGPGTRLTVL.

In its sample, this clone was seen once. CDR3 nucleotide sequence: TGCGCCAGCAATAGGGGGCAGAACCTTTACAATGAGCAGTTCTTC. As protein: CASNRGQNLYNEQFF. The J gene is TRBJ2-1, the V gene TRBV5-1; 7 positions match TRBD1. The germline V gene encodes CDR1 SGHRS and CDR2 YFSETQ. Losses at the gene ends were 6 bases for V and 4 bases for J; bases not matched to a gene: 10. The CDR3 has 15 amino acids.

The chain has TRBV9 and TRBJ2-1; 8 nucleotides agree with TRBD2. Trimming took 0 bases from V and 8 from J; bases not matched to a gene: 4. Germline loops: CDR1 SGDLS, CDR2 YYNGEE. CDR3 length: 14 residues. CDR3 DNA sequence: TGTGCCAGCAGCGTAGGGAGCGGGAGTGATGAGCAGTTCTTC. This sequence encodes CASSVGSGSDEQFF. The variable domain in full, completed from reference TRBV9 and TRBJ2-1, reads DSGVTQTPKHLITATGQRVTLRCSPRSGDLSVYWYQQSLDQGLQFLIQYYNGEERAKGNILERFSAQQFPDLHSELNLSSLELGDSALYFCASSVGSGSDEQFFGPGTRLTVL.

The rearrangement links TRBV7-2 to TRBJ2-7; 11 nucleotides match TRBD1. Germline V gives CDR1 SGHTA, CDR2 FQGNSA. With 4 bases clipped from V and 4 bases from J, the junction kept 6 bases outside the gene matches. This CDR3 spans 15 amino acids. The CDR3 sequence is CASSYGTGGNYEQYF. The CDR3 coding sequence is TGTGCCAGCAGCTATGGGACAGGGGGGAATTACGAGCAGTACTTC.

This clone appeared a single time. The rearrangement links TRBV7-9 to TRBJ2-3; 10 nucleotides agree with TRBD2. After removal of 5 bases from V and 5 bases from J, the junction contained 13 bases not matched to a gene. The CDR3 has 17 amino acids. The germline V gene has CDR1 SEHNR and CDR2 FQNEAQ (reference sequence). CDR3 amino acids: CASSTPVASGSRDTQYF. CDR3 bases: TGTGCCAGCAGCACCCCGGTGGCTAGCGGGAGTCGAGATACGCAGTATTTT. The full variable domain, rest sourced from reference TRBV7-9 and TRBJ2-3, is DTGVSQNPRHKITKRGQNVTFRCDPISEHNRLYWYRQTLGQGPEFLTYFQNEAQLEKSRLLSDRFSAERPKGSFSTLEIQRTEQGDSAMYLCASSTPVASGSRDTQYFGPGTRLTVL.

The chain combines TRBV6-5 with TRBJ2-1; D ambiguous. Trimming stripped 3 bases from V and 10 bases from J, with 10 bases between. In germline, CDR1 is MNHEY, CDR2 SVGAGI. The CDR3 sequence is 12 residues long. CDR3 residues: CASSYRGDEQFF. CDR3 in DNA: TGTGCCAGCAGTTATCGAGGCGACGAGCAGTTCTTC.

The chain links TRBV27 to TRBJ2-7, with 11 bases aligning to TRBD1. With V trimmed by 6 bases and J by 7 bases, 8 bases remained unmatched. The germline V gene has CDR1 MNHEY and CDR2 SMNVEV (reference sequence). The CDR3 consists of 14 residues. CDR3 nucleotide sequence: TGTGCCAGCAGGGGGACAGGGGGGGACGGGGAGCAGTACTTC. Translated: CASRGTGGDGEQYF.

V and J are TRBV10-3 and TRBJ2-1; TRBD2 aligns across 8 bases. CDR1 and CDR2 from the germline V gene are ENHRY and SYGVKD. The ends lost 2 bases at V and 7 bases at J; junction bases unmatched: 10. The CDR3 runs 16 residues. The CDR3 nucleotides read TGTGCCATCAGTGAGGGAAGAGGAGCGGGAGAGAATGAGCAGTTCTTC. It translates to CAISEGRGAGENEQFF.